Only a few counts were recorded for the clone carrying this T cell receptor beta chain. Original processing notes: Reference gene primer amplification gave estimated nucleated cell counts. Sequenced by immunoSEQ multiplex PCR; TCRdb stores in-frame clones only, minus some. V, J and clone size are taken as reported in that table, and D and trimming were inferred from the DNA itself. In the table there are 280,000 or so clones, 85% of which are singletons. The source of the sample is a study of blood T cell repertoires in COVID-19. Study information: Both acute and convalescent COVID-19 samples were obtained from the United States, Italy and Spain.

The CDR3 spans 14 residues. V dropped 2 bases and J dropped 2 bases, with 9 bases sitting between them. CDR1 KGHSY and CDR2 FQNENV come from the germline V gene. Participants were aged about 18 to 90 years from roughly 26 US areas. For recovered donors of Cohort 3, there were two negative PCRs, clearance, or symptom resolution. Input material: PBMCs or T cells enriched from blood (not recorded which). This sequence was found in a woman in her 50s who had recovered from COVID-19. This chain uses TRBV16 with TRBJ1-2; unclear D gene. The CDR3: CASSQPRMNYGYTF. CDR3 sequence (DNA): TGTGCCAGCAGCCAACCGCGGATGAACTATGGCTACACCTTC.